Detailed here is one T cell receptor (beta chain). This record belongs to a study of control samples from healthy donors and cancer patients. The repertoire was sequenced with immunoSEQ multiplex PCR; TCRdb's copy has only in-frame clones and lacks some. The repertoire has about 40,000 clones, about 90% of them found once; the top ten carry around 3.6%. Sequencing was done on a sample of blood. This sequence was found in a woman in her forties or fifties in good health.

The CDR3 reads CASSYSWTPVNSPLHF. CDR3 sequence (DNA): TGTGCCAGCAGTTACTCCTGGACTCCGGTCAATTCACCCCTCCACTTT. The chain recombines TRBV6-2 or TRBV6-3 with TRBJ1-6; D call uncertain. The CDR3 spans 16 residues. CDR1 is MNHEY, CDR2 SVGEGT, per germline. Trimming pared 0 bases from V and 7 bases from J, leaving 13 bases between.